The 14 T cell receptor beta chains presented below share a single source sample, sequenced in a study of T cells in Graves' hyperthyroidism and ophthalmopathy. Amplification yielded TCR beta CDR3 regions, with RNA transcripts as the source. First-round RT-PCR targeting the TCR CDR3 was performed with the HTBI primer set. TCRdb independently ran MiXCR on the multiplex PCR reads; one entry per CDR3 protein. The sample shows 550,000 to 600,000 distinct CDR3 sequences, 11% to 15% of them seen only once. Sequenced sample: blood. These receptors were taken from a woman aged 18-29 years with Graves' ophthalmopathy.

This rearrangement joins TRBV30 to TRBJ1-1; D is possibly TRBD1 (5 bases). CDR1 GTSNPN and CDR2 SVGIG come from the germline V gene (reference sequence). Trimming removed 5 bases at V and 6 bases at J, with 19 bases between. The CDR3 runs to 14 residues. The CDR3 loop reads CAWRTMGGGAEAFF. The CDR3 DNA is TGTGCCTGGCGGACTATGGGGGGTGGTGCTGAAGCTTTCTTT.

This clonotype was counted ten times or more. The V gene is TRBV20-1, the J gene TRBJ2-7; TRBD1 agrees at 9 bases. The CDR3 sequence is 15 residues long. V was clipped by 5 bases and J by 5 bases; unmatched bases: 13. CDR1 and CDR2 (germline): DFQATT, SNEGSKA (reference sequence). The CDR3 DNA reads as TGCAGTGCTTGGGGTCGTTTCACAGGGGGCGACGAGCAGTACTTC. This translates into CSAWGRFTGGDEQYF.

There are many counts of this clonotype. CDR3 DNA: TGTGCCAGCAGCTCTCTAGCGGGAGGGCCCTACGAGCAGTACTTC. Its protein product is CASSSLAGGPYEQYF. This chain uses TRBV7-2 with TRBJ2-7; 12 bases fit TRBD2. The CDR3 has 15 residues. Germline CDR1 SGHTA, CDR2 FQGNSA. After removal of 4 bases from V and 2 bases from J, the junction contained 3 bases not matched to a gene.

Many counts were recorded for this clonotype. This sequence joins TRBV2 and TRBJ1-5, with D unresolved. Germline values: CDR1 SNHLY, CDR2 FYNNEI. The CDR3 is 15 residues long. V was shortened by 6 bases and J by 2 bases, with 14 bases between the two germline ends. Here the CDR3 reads CASSTDGGGNQPQHF. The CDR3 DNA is TGTGCCAGCAGCACCGACGGAGGAGGCAATCAGCCCCAGCATTTT.

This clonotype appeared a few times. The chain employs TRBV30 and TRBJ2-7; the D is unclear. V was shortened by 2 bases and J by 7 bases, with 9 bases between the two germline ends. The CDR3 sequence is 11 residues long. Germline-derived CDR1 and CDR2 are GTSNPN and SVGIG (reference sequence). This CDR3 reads CAWSYKTEQYF. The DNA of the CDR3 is TGTGCCTGGAGTTACAAGACGGAGCAGTACTTC.

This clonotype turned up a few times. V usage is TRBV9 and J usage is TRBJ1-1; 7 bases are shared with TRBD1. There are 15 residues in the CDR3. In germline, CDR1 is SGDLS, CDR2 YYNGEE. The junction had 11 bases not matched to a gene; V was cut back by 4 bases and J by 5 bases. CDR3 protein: CASSPRQGEGTEAFF. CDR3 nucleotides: TGTGCCAGCAGCCCGAGACAGGGTGAGGGGACTGAAGCTTTCTTT.

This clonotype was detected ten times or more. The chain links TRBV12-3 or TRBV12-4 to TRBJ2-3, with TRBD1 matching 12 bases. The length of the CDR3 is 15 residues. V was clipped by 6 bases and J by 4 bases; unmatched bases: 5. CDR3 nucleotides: TGTGCCAGCAGCCCGGGACAGGGGGCATCAGATACGCAGTATTTT. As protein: CASSPGQGASDTQYF.

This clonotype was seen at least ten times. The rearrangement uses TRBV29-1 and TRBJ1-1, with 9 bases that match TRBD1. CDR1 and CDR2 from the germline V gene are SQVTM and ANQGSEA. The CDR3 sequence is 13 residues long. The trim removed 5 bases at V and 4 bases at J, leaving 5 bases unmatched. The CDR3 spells CSVRQGETTEAFF. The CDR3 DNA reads TGCAGCGTTCGACAGGGGGAGACCACTGAAGCTTTCTTT.

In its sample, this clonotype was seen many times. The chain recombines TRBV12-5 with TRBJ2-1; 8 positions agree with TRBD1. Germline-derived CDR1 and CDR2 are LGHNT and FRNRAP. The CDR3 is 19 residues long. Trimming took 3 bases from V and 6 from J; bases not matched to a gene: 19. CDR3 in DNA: TGTGCTAGTGGTTTTGGGGACAGGCCTCCTAGTGGGTTCTTCAATGAGCAGTTCTTC. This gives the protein CASGFGDRPPSGFFNEQFF.

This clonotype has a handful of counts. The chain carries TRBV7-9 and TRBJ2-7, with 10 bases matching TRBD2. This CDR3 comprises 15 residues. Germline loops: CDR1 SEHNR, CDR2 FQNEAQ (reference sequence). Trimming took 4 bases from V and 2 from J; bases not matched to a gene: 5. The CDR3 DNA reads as TGTGCCAGCAGCTGGAGCGGGAGGGCCCCCTACGAGCAGTACTTC. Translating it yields CASSWSGRAPYEQYF.

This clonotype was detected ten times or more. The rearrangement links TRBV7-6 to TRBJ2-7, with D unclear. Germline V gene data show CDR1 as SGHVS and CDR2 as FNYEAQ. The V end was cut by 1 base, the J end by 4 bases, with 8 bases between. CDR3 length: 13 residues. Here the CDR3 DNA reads TGTGCCAGCAGCTTAGGTATACATTACGAGCAGTACTTC. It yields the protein CASSLGIHYEQYF.

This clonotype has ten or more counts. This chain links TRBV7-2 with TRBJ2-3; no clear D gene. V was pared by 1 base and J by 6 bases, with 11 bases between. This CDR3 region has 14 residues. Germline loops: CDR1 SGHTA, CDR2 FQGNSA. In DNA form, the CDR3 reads TGTGCCAGCAGCTTAGGGGGTAGGCCGGATACGCAGTATTTT. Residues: CASSLGGRPDTQYF.

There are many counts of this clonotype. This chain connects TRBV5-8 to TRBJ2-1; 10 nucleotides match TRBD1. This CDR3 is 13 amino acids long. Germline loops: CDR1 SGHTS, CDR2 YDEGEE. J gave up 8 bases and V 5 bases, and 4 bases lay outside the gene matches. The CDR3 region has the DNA TGTGCCAGCAGGCGACAGGGGGCGGATGAGCAGTTCTTC. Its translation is CASRRQGADEQFF.

CDR3 amino acids: CSVARGPTGNEQFF. In nucleotides, the CDR3 is TGCAGCGTCGCCCGAGGACCCACCGGGAATGAGCAGTTCTTC. This chain links TRBV29-1 with TRBJ2-1; D is undetermined. The CDR3 sequence is 14 residues long. Germline assignment: CDR1 SQVTM and CDR2 ANQGSEA. V lost 6 bases and J lost 7, with 19 bases in between.